The clone carrying this TCR beta chain was seen only a few times. Its antigen is as yet unknown. The data were taken from a study of cytomegalovirus exposure and HLA in healthy donors. Findings and caveats of the study: Being productive about 87% or about 30% of the time was typical of most TCR beta V segments in an earlier analysis. The classifier was said to identify cytomegalovirus status with high specificity and sensitivity. Relative to equally common others, HLA-associated TCR beta chains showed greater clonal expansion in a later analysis. For most TCR sequences rarity was the rule, although some public TCRs occurred in many donors.

Use of 60 Vbeta and 13 Jbeta primers characterized the PCR. Sequencing used immunoSEQ multiplex PCR; TCRdb keeps in-frame clones, though not all of them. The sample consists of 70,000 to 100,000 clones, approximately 60% of them appearing once. Looked up from germline, CDR1 is MGHDK and CDR2 is SYGVNS. Trimming removed 1 base at V and 10 bases at J, with 14 bases between. The CDR3 runs 15 residues. Source material: PBMCs. The rearrangement joins TRBV25-1 to TRBJ1-6; D remains ambiguous. The receptor was isolated from a woman aged 45-59 years in good health and CMV-seropositive. The CDR3 here is CASSESEGSGSPLHF. The CDR3 DNA reads as TGTGCCAGCAGTGAATCGGAGGGTTCGGGGTCACCCCTCCACTTT.